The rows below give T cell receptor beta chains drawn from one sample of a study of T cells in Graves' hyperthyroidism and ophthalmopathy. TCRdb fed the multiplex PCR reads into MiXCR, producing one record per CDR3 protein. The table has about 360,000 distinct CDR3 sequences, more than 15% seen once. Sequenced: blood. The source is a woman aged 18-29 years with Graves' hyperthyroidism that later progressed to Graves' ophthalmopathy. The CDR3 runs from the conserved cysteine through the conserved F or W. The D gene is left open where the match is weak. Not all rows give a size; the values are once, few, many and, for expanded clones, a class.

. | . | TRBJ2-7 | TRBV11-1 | TGTGCCGGCAGCGACGGACTCCTCTCCTACGAGCAGTACTTC | CAGSDGLLSYEQYF
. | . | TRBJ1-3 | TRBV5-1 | TGCGCCAGCAGCTTGTCTCTGGACACAGACTCTGGAAACACCATATATTTT | CASSLSLDTDSGNTIYF
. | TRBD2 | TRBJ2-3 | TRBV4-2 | TGTGCCAGCAGCCAAGAATCGCGGACTAGCGGGACTACAGATACGCAGTATTTT | CASSQESRTSGTTDTQYF
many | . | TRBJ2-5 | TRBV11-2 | TGTGCCAGCAGCTTACGGCCAGGGGGGGAAGAGACCCAGTACTTC | CASSLRPGGEETQYF
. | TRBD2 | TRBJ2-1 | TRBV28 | TGTGCCAGCAGCCTAAATAGCGGGAGGCTCGGCTCCTACAATGAGCAGTTCTTC | CASSLNSGRLGSYNEQFF
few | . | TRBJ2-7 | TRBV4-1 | TGCGCCAGCAGCCAAGATCTAGGGGAGCAGTACTTC | CASSQDLGEQYF
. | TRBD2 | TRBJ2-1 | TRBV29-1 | TGCAGCGTTGAAGATGGTGAGGGACTAGCGGGAGAGGGCTCCTACAATGAGCAGTTCTTC | CSVEDGEGLAGEGSYNEQFF
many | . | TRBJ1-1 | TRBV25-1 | TGTGCCAGCAGTGAATCGTGGCATGGGGGGCGAAGGACTGAAGCTTTCTTT | CASSESWHGGRRTEAFF
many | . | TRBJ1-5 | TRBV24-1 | TGTGCCACCAGTGACGGCGACACCGAGGGAAATCAGCCCCAGCATTTT | CATSDGDTEGNQPQHF
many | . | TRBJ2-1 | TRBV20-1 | TGCAGTGCTCGGGGCCGGGGATCCAATGAGCAGTTCTTC | CSARGRGSNEQFF
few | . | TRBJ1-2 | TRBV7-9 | TGTGCCAGCAGTTCTACAGATCTATATGGCTACACCTTC | CASSSTDLYGYTF
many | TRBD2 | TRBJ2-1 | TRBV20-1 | TGCAGTGCTAGACCAATGGGGACTAGCGGGGGGTATGAGCAGTTCTTC | CSARPMGTSGGYEQFF
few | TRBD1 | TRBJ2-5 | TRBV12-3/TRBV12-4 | TGTGCCAGCAGTTCACAGGGGGAGCAAGAGACCCAGTACTTC | CASSSQGEQETQYF